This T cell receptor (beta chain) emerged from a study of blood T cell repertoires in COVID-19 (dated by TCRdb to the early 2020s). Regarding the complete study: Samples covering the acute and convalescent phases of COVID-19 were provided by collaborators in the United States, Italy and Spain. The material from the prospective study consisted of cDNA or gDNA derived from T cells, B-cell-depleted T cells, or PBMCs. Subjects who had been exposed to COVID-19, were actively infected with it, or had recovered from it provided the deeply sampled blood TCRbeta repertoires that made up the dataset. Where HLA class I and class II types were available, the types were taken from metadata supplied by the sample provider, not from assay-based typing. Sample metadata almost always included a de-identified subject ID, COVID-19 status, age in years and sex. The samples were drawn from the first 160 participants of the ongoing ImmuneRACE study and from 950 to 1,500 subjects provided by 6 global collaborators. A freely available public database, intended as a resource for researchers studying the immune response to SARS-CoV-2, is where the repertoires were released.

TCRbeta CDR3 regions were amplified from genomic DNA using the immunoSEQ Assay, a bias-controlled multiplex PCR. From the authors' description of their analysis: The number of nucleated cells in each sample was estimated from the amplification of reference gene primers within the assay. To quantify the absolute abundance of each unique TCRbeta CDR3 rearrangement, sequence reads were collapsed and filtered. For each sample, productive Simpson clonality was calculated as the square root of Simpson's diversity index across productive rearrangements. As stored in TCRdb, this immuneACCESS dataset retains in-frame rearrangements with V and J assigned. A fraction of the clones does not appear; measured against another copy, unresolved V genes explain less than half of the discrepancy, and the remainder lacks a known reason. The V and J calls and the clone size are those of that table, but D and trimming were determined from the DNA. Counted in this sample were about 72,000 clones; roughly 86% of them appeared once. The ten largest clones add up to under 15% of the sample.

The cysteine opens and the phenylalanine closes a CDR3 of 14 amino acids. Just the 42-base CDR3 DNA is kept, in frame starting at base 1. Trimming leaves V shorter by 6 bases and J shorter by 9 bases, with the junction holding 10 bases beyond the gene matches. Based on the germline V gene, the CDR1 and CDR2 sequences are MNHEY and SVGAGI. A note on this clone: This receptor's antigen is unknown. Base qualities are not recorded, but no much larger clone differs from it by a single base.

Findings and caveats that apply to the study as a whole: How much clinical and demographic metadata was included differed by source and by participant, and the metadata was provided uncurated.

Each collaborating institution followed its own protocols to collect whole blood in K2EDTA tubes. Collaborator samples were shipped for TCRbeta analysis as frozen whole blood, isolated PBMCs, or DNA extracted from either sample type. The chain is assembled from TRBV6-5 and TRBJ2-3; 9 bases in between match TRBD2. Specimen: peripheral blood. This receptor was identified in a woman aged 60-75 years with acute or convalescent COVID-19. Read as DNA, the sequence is TGTGCCAGCAGGTCCGGTAGCGGGGGAAAGACGCAGTATTTT. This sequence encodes CASRSGSGGKTQYF.